This T cell receptor beta chain came from a study of blood T cell repertoires in COVID-19. TCRdb's copy holds only in-frame clones and misses some; the assay was immunoSEQ multiplex PCR. This sample has 450,000 to 500,000 clones, with 80% to 90% found just once. This CDR3 contains 16 residues. Trimming at V came to 8 bases and at J to 8 bases, leaving 11 bases not matched to a gene. Germline values: CDR1 MNHNY, CDR2 SVGAGI (reference sequence). The receptor was derived from a human donor in a cohort sampled during active COVID-19. The chain employs TRBV6-6 and TRBJ2-2; 13 bases map to TRBD2. The source material was peripheral blood. CDR3 nucleotide sequence: TGTGCCAGCGACCGAGGACTAGCGGGAGTAGCGGGGGAGCTGTTTTTT. This gives the protein CASDRGLAGVAGELFF.